A selection of T cell receptor beta chains follows, all from one sample in a study of cytomegalovirus exposure and HLA in healthy donors. Produced via immunoSEQ multiplex PCR; TCRdb's table is partial and in-frame only. The table has around 160,000 clones, around two thirds seen once. Source material: PBMCs. The receptors shown here come from a man aged 50-60 years in good health and CMV-seronegative. CDR3s leave out the opening cysteine and the closing phenylalanine or tryptophan. Rows may omit the clone size; those that give it use once, few, many or a size class.

V gene	clone size	J gene	CDR3 protein
TRBV5-6	.	TRBJ1-1	AGSAGTGRTEAF
TRBV5-1	.	TRBJ2-5	ASSSLVGEETQY
TRBV5-1	.	TRBJ2-1	ASSLPGLAGPSYNEQF
TRBV5-4	.	TRBJ2-1	ASSLGWRGAENEQF
TRBV4-1	few	.	ASSQEYGTGVPSYEQY
TRBV9	.	TRBJ1-4	ASSVGAGFEKLF
TRBV5-1	once	TRBJ2-3	ASTRQGLGDTQY
TRBV6-5	.	TRBJ2-1	ASKVGLAYNEQF
TRBV14	few	TRBJ2-5	ASSQERAQETQY
TRBV11-2	.	TRBJ1-2	ASSPGVNYGYT
TRBV6-6	few	TRBJ1-1	ASSYKTVNTEAF
TRBV14	.	TRBJ1-4	ASSHFDRENEKLF
TRBV5-1	.	TRBJ1-2	ASSSDIRRYT
TRBV27	few	TRBJ2-2	ASSFASRSTGELF
TRBV4-1	few	TRBJ1-2	ASSQDTAANYGYT
TRBV18	.	TRBJ2-5	ASSSQTGLETQY
TRBV6-4	.	TRBJ1-2	ASSDLSNYGYT
TRBV2	.	TRBJ2-6	ASSATGQGSGANVLT
TRBV4-3	few	TRBJ1-1	ASSQRDTNTEAF
TRBV27	.	TRBJ1-3	ASSRRQGNTIY
TRBV5-1	few	TRBJ2-7	ASSLLGGKKLYEQY
TRBV7-2	.	TRBJ2-2	ASRTTGALGELF
TRBV4-1	.	TRBJ2-1	ASSIPGGQDEQF
TRBV4-3	.	TRBJ2-1	ASSPRSGSSYNEQF
TRBV9	.	TRBJ2-3	ASSVLLGGSTDTQY
TRBV28	.	TRBJ1-1	ASSLSGRATEAF
TRBV7-9	few	TRBJ2-7	ASSLDGGHEQY
TRBV27	once	TRBJ1-2	ASSYAGQGARGYT
TRBV2	few	TRBJ1-1	ASRKQGANTEAF
TRBV27	once	TRBJ1-2	ASSFPGGNGYT
TRBV5-1	.	TRBJ1-5	ASRAGEGNQPQH
TRBV7-9	.	TRBJ1-1	ASSLDRTANTEAF
TRBV7-2	.	TRBJ2-3	ASSLAGGASTDTQY
TRBV4-3	.	TRBJ2-1	ASSHSKGQYNEQF
TRBV6-1	.	TRBJ1-6	ASSQEGRNSPLH
TRBV19	few	TRBJ1-6	ASSMGQVAGSYNSPLH
TRBV6-5	.	TRBJ2-7	ASSYHPGGVSYEQY
TRBV4-1	.	TRBJ1-4	ASSHGQSNEKLF
TRBV5-1	.	TRBJ2-3	ASSLPGGTDTQY
TRBV9	.	TRBJ1-1	ASRVGQTELMNTEAF
TRBV6-1	few	TRBJ2-1	ASALQGGLPNEQF
TRBV7-2	.	TRBJ1-2	ASSPRGGAGGYT
TRBV2	few	TRBJ1-1	ASSEQGGTEAF
TRBV28	.	TRBJ2-7	ASSLNLGTGTDEQY
TRBV7-2	once	TRBJ1-6	ASSLLQGESPLH
TRBV2	.	TRBJ1-6	ASRRTGGNSPLH